The clone carrying this T cell receptor beta chain came up once. One end of the junction varies from germline; a read error may be responsible. The entry originates in a study of blood T cell repertoires in COVID-19. CDR1 and CDR2 (germline): SGHRS, YFSETQ. This CDR3 has 15 amino acids. Under the authors' procedure: Reference gene primer amplification gave estimated nucleated cell counts. Using immunoSEQ multiplex PCR, the repertoire was profiled, and TCRdb retains in-frame clones only, with some absent. That table is the source of V, J and clone size, and D and trimming were worked out from the DNA. The sample lists roughly 500,000 clones; more than 85% were seen once. The study recruited people aged 18 to 89 years across around 23 US areas.

Sequencing used PBMCs or T cells enriched from blood (not recorded which). The receptor was isolated from a woman in her sixties who had recovered from COVID-19. The V call is TRBV5-1, the J call TRBJ2-6, with TRBD1 identical over 8 bases. In DNA form, the CDR3 reads TGCGCCAGCAGCCCAGGGGGCTCGGGGGCCAACGCCCTGACTTTC. It encodes CASSPGGSGANALTF. The complete variable domain, with remaining parts taken from reference TRBV5-1 and TRBJ2-6, reads KAGVTQTPRYLIKTRGQQVTLSCSPISGHRSVSWYQQTPGQGLQFLFEYFSETQRNKGNFPGRFSGRQFSNSRSEMNVSTLELGDSALYLCASSPGGSGANALTFGAGSRLTVL.